The 15 T cell receptor beta chains listed next were all sequenced from one sample in a study of monozygotic twins with cystic fibrosis. Assay: immunoSEQ multiplex PCR; the TCRdb copy retains only in-frame clones and omits some. This sample has approximately 25,000 clones, with approximately 89% found just once. The sample consisted of blood. These TCRs come from a girl aged 2 to 10 with cystic fibrosis.

The chain recombines TRBV5-6 with TRBJ1-1; no firm D call. The CDR3 has 16 amino acids. Trimming cost V 4 bases and J 4 bases, with 20 bases left between them. Per germline, CDR1 SGHDT and CDR2 YYEEEE. The CDR3 DNA is TGTGCCAGCAGCCGGGATGGATTAGGCGAGGGCACTGAAGCTTTCTTT. The encoded protein is CASSRDGLGEGTEAFF.

The chain combines TRBV6-4 with TRBJ2-2, with TRBD1 matching over 9 bases. The CDR3 has 14 residues. The germline V gene has CDR1 MRHNA and CDR2 SNTAGT. V lost 6 bases to trimming and J lost 7 bases; unmatched junction nucleotides: 6. Written as DNA, the CDR3 is TGTGCCAGCAGAGAACAGGGGGCAGGCGGGGAGCTGTTTTTT. Encoded protein: CASREQGAGGELFF.

The chain has TRBV5-1 and TRBJ2-7; D possibly corresponds to TRBD2 (6 bases). Germline CDR1 and CDR2: SGHRS and YFSETQ. This CDR3 is built from 15 residues. Trimming pared 5 bases from V and 4 bases from J, leaving 19 bases between. CDR3 region: CASRELAALSYEQYF. DNA of the CDR3: TGCGCCAGCAGGGAGTTAGCGGCCCTCAGTTACGAGCAGTACTTC.

The chain links TRBV4-3 to TRBJ2-3, with D unresolved. The V gene's germline CDR1 is LGHNA and CDR2 YSLEER. The CDR3 length is 16 residues. The V end was cut by 1 base, the J end by 0 bases, with 11 bases between. The CDR3: CASSQAARASTDTQYF. In nucleotides, the CDR3 is TGCGCCAGCAGCCAAGCCGCTAGGGCTAGCACAGATACGCAGTATTTT.

The rearrangement links TRBV2 to TRBJ1-2; 10 nucleotides align to TRBD1. The length of the CDR3 is 14 residues. V lost 1 base to trimming and J lost 7 bases; unmatched junction nucleotides: 3. CDR1 and CDR2 from the germline V gene are SNHLY and FYNNEI. DNA of the CDR3: TGTGCCAGCAGTGAAGGACAGGGGGCTTTTGGCTACACCTTC. It codes for CASSEGQGAFGYTF.

The chain combines TRBV5-1 with TRBJ2-2, with D perhaps TRBD2 (6 bases). From germline, CDR1 is SGHRS and CDR2 YFSETQ. The CDR3 has 15 residues. V dropped 1 base and J dropped 3 bases, with 10 bases sitting between them. CDR3 sequence: CASSLPPGDTGELFF. The CDR3 DNA reads TGCGCCAGCAGCTTGCCCCCGGGGGACACCGGGGAGCTGTTTTTT.

This chain joins TRBV5-1 and TRBJ2-5; D is unresolved. Germline V gene data show CDR1 as SGHRS and CDR2 as YFSETQ. V dropped 7 bases and J dropped 2 bases, with 15 bases sitting between them. This CDR3 contains 14 residues. CDR3 coding DNA: TGCGCCAGCTCTCAAGAAAGGGCACAAGAGACCCAGTACTTC. It is translated as CASSQERAQETQYF.

The chain carries TRBV6-4 and TRBJ2-3; a possible D gene is TRBD2 (5 bases). V shed 2 bases and J shed 9 bases, with 12 bases lying between them. This CDR3 is built from 13 residues. CDR1 is MRHNA and CDR2 is SNTAGT in the germline V gene. The CDR3 DNA follows: TGTGCCAGCAGTGACACCCTCGCGGGCACGCAGTATTTT. Protein: CASSDTLAGTQYF.

The chain has TRBV7-2 and TRBJ1-2; D is unresolved. CDR1 is SGHTA and CDR2 is FQGNSA in the germline V gene. This CDR3 is built from 12 residues. Trimming took 1 base from V and 6 from J, leaving 6 bases between them. CDR3 nucleotide sequence: TGTGCCAGCAGCTTAGAAGGGAATGGCTACACCTTC. Translated: CASSLEGNGYTF.

The chain has TRBV10-3 and TRBJ2-7; the D gene is possibly TRBD1 (6 bases). The CDR3 runs 14 residues. Germline CDR1 reads ENHRY; CDR2 reads SYGVKD. Trimming shortened V by 4 bases and J by 4 bases, and 14 bases separated the two germline ends. CDR3 sequence (DNA): TGTGCCATCAGTGGAGCCGGGACACCATACGAGCAGTACTTC. Its protein is CAISGAGTPYEQYF.

This sequence joins TRBV6-5 and TRBJ2-4; either TRBD1 or TRBD2 may fit D (5 bases each). Germline loops: CDR1 MNHEY, CDR2 SVGAGI. The CDR3 totals 13 residues. Trimming took off 3 bases at V and 9 bases at J, with 12 bases between the two ends. CDR3 DNA sequence: TGTGCCAGCAGTTATGGGACGGGTACCATTCAGTACTTC. This encodes CASSYGTGTIQYF.

This chain uses TRBV1 with TRBJ2-1; no check of the table's D call, TRBD2, against the DNA was made. TRBV1 is annotated as a pseudogene. This CDR3 has 19 residues. CDR3 DNA: TGCACCAGCAGCCAAGATCGGGAGAGGAGCGGGGGGGCCGACAATGAGCAGTTCTTC. As protein: CTSSQDRERSGGADNEQFF.

This clone was seen only once. CDR3 sequence: CASSSPGTGKRGYTF. In DNA form, the CDR3 reads TGTGCCAGCAGTTCCCCCGGGACAGGTAAAAGAGGCTACACCTTC. The chain uses TRBV27 and TRBJ1-2; 8 bases line up with TRBD1. Germline V CDR1 and CDR2: MNHEY, SMNVEV (reference sequence). The CDR3 has 15 residues. The V segment lost 4 bases and the J segment 8 bases; nucleotides outside the gene matches: 12.

This chain connects TRBV7-2 to TRBJ1-2; weak D call: TRBD1 (6 bases). Trimming took off 6 bases at V and 8 bases at J, with 16 bases between the two ends. The CDR3 length is 13 residues. CDR1 is SGHTA, CDR2 FQGNSA, per germline. For the CDR3, the DNA is TGTGCCAGCAGTCCGGACAGTCGGGAGGGCTACACCTTC. This gives the protein CASSPDSREGYTF.

This clone showed up just once. V gene TRBV5-8 combines with J gene TRBJ2-5, with D possibly being TRBD2 (5 bases). Germline V gives CDR1 SGHTS, CDR2 YDEGEE. V was shortened by 4 bases and J by 4 bases, with 14 bases between the two germline ends. This CDR3 contains 14 residues. The CDR3 reads CASSEGQVGETQYF. The DNA of the CDR3 is TGTGCCAGCAGCGAGGGTCAGGTAGGAGAGACCCAGTACTTC.